The rows below give T cell receptor beta chains drawn from one sample of a study of cytomegalovirus exposure and HLA in healthy donors. This table comes from immunoSEQ multiplex PCR, and its TCRdb copy is limited to in-frame clones, with some not included. The table records about 90,000 clones, about nine tenths of them present only once. The sample comprised PBMCs. The receptors derive from a man younger than 35 in good health and CMV-seronegative. CDR3s include the opening cysteine and the closing phenylalanine or tryptophan. A D gene is named only where the DNA matches it firmly. Clone size appears in some rows only: once, few, many, or a class for an expanded clone.

NA	TRBJ2-3	TRBV7-3	NA	CASSHGGPRADTQYF	TGTGCCAGCAGCCACGGAGGGCCCAGGGCAGATACGCAGTATTTT
TRBD2	TRBJ2-2	TRBV27	NA	CASSLWTSGNTGELFF	TGTGCCAGCAGTTTATGGACTAGCGGGAACACCGGGGAGCTGTTTTTT
NA	TRBJ1-2	TRBV28	NA	CASSLFTGLDGYTF	TGTGCCAGCAGTTTATTTACCGGGTTGGATGGCTACACCTTC
NA	TRBJ2-7	TRBV9	NA	CASSVAGDYEQYF	TGTGCCAGCAGCGTAGCTGGGGACTACGAGCAGTACTTC
NA	TRBJ2-2	TRBV9	NA	CASSLLQGTGELFF	TGTGCCAGCAGTCTCCTCCAGGGGACCGGGGAGCTGTTTTTT
NA	TRBJ2-7	TRBV18	NA	CASSPGQSYEQYF	TGTGCCAGCTCACCTGGACAGTCCTACGAGCAGTACTTC
TRBD1	TRBJ1-4	TRBV7-2	NA	CASSPTRQGPFGLFF	TGTGCCAGCAGCCCGACCAGACAGGGGCCCTTTGGGCTGTTTTTT
TRBD2	TRBJ2-7	TRBV5-5	NA	CASSLGGRGRVGSYEQYF	TGTGCCAGCAGCTTGGGGGGGAGGGGCAGGGTTGGCTCCTACGAGCAGTACTTC
TRBD2	TRBJ2-1	TRBV19	once	CASSTTSGRHNEQFF	TGTGCCAGTAGTACAACTAGCGGGAGGCACAATGAGCAGTTCTTC
TRBD2	TRBJ2-7	TRBV18	NA	CASSPPGRGSYEQYF	TGTGCCAGCTCACCACCCGGGAGGGGGTCCTACGAGCAGTACTTC
TRBD2	TRBJ2-7	TRBV5-6	NA	CASSGLAGAYEQYF	TGTGCCAGCAGCGGACTAGCGGGAGCCTACGAGCAGTACTTC
NA	TRBJ2-1	TRBV19	NA	CASSIAWTLGYNEQFF	TGTGCCAGTAGTATAGCTTGGACACTGGGCTACAATGAGCAGTTCTTC
NA	TRBJ2-1	TRBV20-1	NA	CSASLGEQFF	TGCAGTGCTAGTCTAGGTGAGCAGTTCTTC
TRBD2	TRBJ2-7	TRBV5-4	NA	CASSLSRTSGSYEQYF	TGTGCCAGCAGCTTGTCCCGGACTAGCGGATCCTACGAGCAGTACTTC
TRBD1	TRBJ1-5	TRBV7-6	NA	CASSPELGDRGPYSNQPQHF	TGTGCCAGCAGCCCCGAATTAGGGGACAGGGGCCCCTATAGCAATCAGCCCCAGCATTTT
NA	TRBJ2-2	TRBV9	NA	CASSVGGGANTGELFF	TGTGCCAGCAGCGTAGGAGGGGGAGCGAACACCGGGGAGCTGTTTTTT
NA	TRBJ1-3	TRBV5-4	NA	CASSGRDGYSGNTIYF	TGTGCCAGCAGCGGGAGGGACGGATACTCTGGAAACACCATATATTTT
TRBD1	TRBJ1-2	TRBV28	NA	CASSQQGAHGYTF	TGTGCCAGCAGCCAACAGGGGGCGCATGGCTACACCTTC
TRBD2	TRBJ2-7	TRBV27	NA	CASSPLAGGTYEQYF	TGTGCCAGCAGTCCTCTGGCGGGAGGGACCTACGAGCAGTACTTC
NA	TRBJ2-5	TRBV20-1	NA	CSAGRETQYF	TGCAGTGCCGGGAGAGAGACCCAGTACTTC
TRBD1	TRBJ2-1	TRBV5-6	NA	CASFGDRDRGYNEQFF	TGTGCCAGTTTTGGGGACCGGGACAGGGGTTACAATGAGCAGTTCTTC
TRBD1	TRBJ1-6	TRBV6-1	NA	CASREQPRTGGLYNSPLHF	TGTGCCAGCAGGGAACAACCCAGGACAGGGGGTCTCTATAATTCACCCCTCCACTTT
NA	TRBJ2-7	TRBV21-1	once	CASSKPTGTSCEQYF	TGTGCCAGCAGCAAACCCACCGGGACTAGCTGCGAGCAGTACTTC
TRBD1	TRBJ1-2	TRBV5-4	NA	CASSLALGQGFRDYGYTF	TGTGCCAGCAGCTTAGCCCTAGGACAGGGGTTCAGGGACTATGGCTACACCTTC
NA	TRBJ1-1	TRBV4-1	NA	CASSQDEREAFF	TGCGCCAGCAGCCAAGATGAGCGTGAAGCTTTCTTT
TRBD2	TRBJ2-3	TRBV7-9	NA	CASTRLAGRDTQYF	TGTGCCAGCACCCGACTAGCGGGACGAGATACGCAGTATTTT
TRBD1	TRBJ2-5	TRBV27	NA	CASSPTPDRTETQYF	TGTGCCAGCAGCCCTACTCCGGACAGGACGGAGACCCAGTACTTC
TRBD2	TRBJ2-5	TRBV27	NA	CASSLSQGRRGRGRETQYF	TGTGCCAGCAGTTTAAGTCAGGGCAGGAGGGGTCGCGGGAGGGAGACCCAGTACTTC
TRBD1	TRBJ2-2	TRBV6-5	NA	CASSAGQGRDGELFF	TGTGCCAGCAGTGCTGGACAGGGTAGGGACGGGGAGTTGTTTTTT
NA	TRBJ1-5	TRBV28	once	CASSRGSPPQHF	TGTGCCAGCAGCAGGGGAAGTCCGCCCCAGCATTTT
NA	TRBJ2-2	TRBV5-4	NA	CASSLTLIGAGELFF	TGTGCCAGCAGCTTGACCCTGATAGGGGCCGGGGAGCTGTTTTTT
TRBD1	TRBJ1-1	TRBV27	NA	CASLLRTGKENTEAFF	TGTGCCAGCCTTCTCCGGACAGGAAAAGAGAACACTGAAGCTTTCTTT
TRBD1	TRBJ2-1	TRBV11-2	NA	CASSLTRGRANEQFF	TGTGCCAGCAGCTTGACCAGGGGGCGAGCGAATGAGCAGTTCTTC